Reported below is one T cell receptor beta chain. The antigen is undetermined. The source of the sample is a study of cytomegalovirus exposure and HLA in healthy donors. CDR3 length equals 17 residues. From germline, CDR1 is MGHRA and CDR2 YSYEKL. J gave up 5 bases and V 4 bases, and 15 bases lay outside the gene matches. PCR was performed using 60 Vbeta and 13 Jbeta primers. Profiled with immunoSEQ multiplex PCR; TCRdb holds only in-frame clones, not every one. The profile shows 150,000 to 200,000 clones, around 77% of them singletons. Findings of the study overall: Some V segments could not be told apart, so they were left out, TRBV6-2 and TRBV6-3 among them. Rarity held for most TCR sequences, but there were some public TCRs that occurred in many donors.

Donors showed nominal health when sampled, although they likely had unrecorded immune exposures. Sequences were obtained from PBMCs. This receptor was identified in a woman in her twenties or thirties in good health and CMV-seronegative. The chain carries TRBV4-1 and TRBJ2-3; 7 bases map to TRBD1. The CDR3 nucleotides are TGCGCCAGCAGCCGGGCTGAGGGGGCCGTGGCGGAAGATACGCAGTATTTT. Translating gives CASSRAEGAVAEDTQYF.